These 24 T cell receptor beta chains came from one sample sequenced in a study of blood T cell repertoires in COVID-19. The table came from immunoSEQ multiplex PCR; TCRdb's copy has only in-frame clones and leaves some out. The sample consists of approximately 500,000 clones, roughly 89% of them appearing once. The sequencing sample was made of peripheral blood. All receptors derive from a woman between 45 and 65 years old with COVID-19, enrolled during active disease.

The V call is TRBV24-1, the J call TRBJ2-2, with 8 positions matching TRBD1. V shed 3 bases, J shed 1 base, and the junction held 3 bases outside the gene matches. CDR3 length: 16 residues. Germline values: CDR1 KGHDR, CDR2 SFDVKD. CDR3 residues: CATSDLTGENTGELFF. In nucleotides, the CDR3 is TGTGCCACCAGTGATCTGACAGGGGAGAACACCGGGGAGCTGTTTTTT.

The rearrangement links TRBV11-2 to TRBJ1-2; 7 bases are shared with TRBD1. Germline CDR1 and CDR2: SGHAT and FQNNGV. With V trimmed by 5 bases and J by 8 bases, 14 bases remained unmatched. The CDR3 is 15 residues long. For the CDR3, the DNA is TGTGCCAGCAGCATATTTATGGACAGGCTAGAGGGCTACACCTTC. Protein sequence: CASSIFMDRLEGYTF.

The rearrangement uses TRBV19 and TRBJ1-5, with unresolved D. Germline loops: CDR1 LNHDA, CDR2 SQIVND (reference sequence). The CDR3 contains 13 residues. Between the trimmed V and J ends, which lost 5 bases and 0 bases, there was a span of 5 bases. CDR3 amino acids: CASSGSSNQPQHF. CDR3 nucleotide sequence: TGTGCCAGTAGTGGGAGTAGCAATCAGCCCCAGCATTTT.

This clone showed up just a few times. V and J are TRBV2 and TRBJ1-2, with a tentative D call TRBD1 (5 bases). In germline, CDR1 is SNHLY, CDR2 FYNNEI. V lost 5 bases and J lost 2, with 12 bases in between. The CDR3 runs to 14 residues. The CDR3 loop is CASSIGRGNYGYTF. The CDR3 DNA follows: TGTGCCAGCAGTATAGGTAGGGGCAACTATGGCTACACCTTC.

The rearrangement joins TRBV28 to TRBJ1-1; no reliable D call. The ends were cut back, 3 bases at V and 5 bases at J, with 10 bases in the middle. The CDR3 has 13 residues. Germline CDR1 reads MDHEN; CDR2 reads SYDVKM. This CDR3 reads CASSFSSGTEAFF. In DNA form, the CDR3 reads TGTGCCAGCAGTTTTTCCTCGGGGACTGAAGCTTTCTTT. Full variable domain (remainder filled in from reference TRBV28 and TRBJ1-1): DVKVTQSSRYLVKRTGEKVFLECVQDMDHENMFWYRQDPGLGLRLIYFSYDVKMKEKGDIPEGYSVSREKKERFSLILESASTNQTSMYLCASSFSSGTEAFFGQGTRLTVV.

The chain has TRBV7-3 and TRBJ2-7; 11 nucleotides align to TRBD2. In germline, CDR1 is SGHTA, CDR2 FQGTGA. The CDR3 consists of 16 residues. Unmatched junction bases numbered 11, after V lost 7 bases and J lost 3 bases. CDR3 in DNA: TGTGCCAGCACCTCGAATAGCGGGGGGGCCTACTACGAGCAGTACTTC. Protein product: CASTSNSGGAYYEQYF.

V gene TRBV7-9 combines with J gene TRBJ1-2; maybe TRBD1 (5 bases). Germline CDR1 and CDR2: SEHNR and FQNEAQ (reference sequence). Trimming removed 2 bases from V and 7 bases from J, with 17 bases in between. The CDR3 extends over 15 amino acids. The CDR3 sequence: CASSLSITGYRGYTF. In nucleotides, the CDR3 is TGTGCCAGCAGCTTATCGATCACAGGTTATCGTGGCTACACCTTC. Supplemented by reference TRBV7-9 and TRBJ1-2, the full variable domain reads DTGVSQNPRHKITKRGQNVTFRCDPISEHNRLYWYRQTLGQGPEFLTYFQNEAQLEKSRLLSDRFSAERPKGSFSTLEIQRTEQGDSAMYLCASSLSITGYRGYTFGSGTRLTVV.

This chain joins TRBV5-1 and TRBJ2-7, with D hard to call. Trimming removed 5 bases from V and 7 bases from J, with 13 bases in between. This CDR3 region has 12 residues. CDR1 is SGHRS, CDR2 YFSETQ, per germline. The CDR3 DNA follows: TGCGCCAGCAGGTATTGGAGTTCAGAGCAGTACTTC. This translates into CASRYWSSEQYF.

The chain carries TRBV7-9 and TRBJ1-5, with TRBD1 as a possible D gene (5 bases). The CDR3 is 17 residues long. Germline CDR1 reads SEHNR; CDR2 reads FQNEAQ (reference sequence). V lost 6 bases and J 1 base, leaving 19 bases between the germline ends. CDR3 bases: TGTGCCAGCAGGCCAGACCTATTGGGGCACAGCAATCAGCCCCAGCATTTT. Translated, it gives CASRPDLLGHSNQPQHF.

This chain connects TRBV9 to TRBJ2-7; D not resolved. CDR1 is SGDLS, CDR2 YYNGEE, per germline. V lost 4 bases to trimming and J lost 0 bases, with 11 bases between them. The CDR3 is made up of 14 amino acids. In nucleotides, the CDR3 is TGTGCCAGCAGCCCAGACTGGAACTCCTACGAGCAGTACTTC. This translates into CASSPDWNSYEQYF.

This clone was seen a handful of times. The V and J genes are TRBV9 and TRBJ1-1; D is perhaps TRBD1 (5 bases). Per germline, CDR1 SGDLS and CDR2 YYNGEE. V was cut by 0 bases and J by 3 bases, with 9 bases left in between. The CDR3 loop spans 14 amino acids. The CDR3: CASSVAPGDTEAFF. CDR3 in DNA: TGTGCCAGCAGCGTAGCCCCGGGGGACACTGAAGCTTTCTTT.

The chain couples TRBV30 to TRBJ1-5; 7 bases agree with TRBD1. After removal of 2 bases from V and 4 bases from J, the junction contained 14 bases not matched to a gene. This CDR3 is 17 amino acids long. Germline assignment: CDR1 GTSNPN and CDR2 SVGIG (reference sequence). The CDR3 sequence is CAWSLRTGSTSNQPQHF. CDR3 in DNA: TGTGCCTGGAGTCTCCGGACAGGATCCACTTCAAATCAGCCCCAGCATTTT.

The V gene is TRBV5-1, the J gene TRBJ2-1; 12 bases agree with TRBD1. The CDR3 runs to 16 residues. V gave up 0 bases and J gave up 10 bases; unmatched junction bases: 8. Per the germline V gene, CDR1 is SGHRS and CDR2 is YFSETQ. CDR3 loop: CASSLAPGQGAREQFF. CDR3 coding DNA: TGCGCCAGCAGCTTGGCCCCGGGACAGGGGGCGCGGGAGCAGTTCTTC.

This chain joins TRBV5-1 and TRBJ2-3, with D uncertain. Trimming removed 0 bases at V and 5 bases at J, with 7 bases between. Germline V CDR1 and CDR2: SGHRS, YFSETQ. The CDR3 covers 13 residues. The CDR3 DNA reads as TGCGCCAGCAGCTTGGAACGGAGAGATACGCAGTATTTT. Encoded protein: CASSLERRDTQYF.

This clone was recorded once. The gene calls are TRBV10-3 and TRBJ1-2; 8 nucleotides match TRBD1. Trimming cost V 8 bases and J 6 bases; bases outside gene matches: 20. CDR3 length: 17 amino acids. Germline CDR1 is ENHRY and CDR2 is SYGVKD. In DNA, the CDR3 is TGTGCCATCCCAAAAACCGCGGGACAGGAGTTTGCGAATGGCTACACCTTC. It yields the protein CAIPKTAGQEFANGYTF.

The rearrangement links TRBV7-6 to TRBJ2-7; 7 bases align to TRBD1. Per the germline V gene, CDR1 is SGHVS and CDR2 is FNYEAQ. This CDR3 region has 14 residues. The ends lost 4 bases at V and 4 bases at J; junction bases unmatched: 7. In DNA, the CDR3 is TGTGCCAGCAGCTCCCAGGGCAGGGGGTACGAGCAGTACTTC. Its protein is CASSSQGRGYEQYF.

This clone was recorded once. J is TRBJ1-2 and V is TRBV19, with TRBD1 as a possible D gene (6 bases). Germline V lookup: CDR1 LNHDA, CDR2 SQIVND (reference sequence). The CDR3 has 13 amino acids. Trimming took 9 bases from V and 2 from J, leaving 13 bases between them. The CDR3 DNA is TGTGCCAGCCAGGGGTTTAGCAACTATGGCTACACCTTC. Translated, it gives CASQGFSNYGYTF.

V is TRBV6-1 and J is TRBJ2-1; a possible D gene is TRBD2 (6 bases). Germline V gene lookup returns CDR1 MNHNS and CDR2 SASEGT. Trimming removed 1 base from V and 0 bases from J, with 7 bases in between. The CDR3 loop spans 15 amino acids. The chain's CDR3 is CASSEVGGSYNEQFF. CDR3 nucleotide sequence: TGTGCCAGCAGTGAAGTGGGGGGCTCCTACAATGAGCAGTTCTTC.

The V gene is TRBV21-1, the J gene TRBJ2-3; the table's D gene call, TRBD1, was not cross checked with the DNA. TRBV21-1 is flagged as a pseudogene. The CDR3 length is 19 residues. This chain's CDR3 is CASSKRSVDRCGITDTQYF. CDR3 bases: TGTGCCAGCAGCAAAAGGTCTGTGGACAGGTGCGGTATAACAGATACGCAGTATTTT.

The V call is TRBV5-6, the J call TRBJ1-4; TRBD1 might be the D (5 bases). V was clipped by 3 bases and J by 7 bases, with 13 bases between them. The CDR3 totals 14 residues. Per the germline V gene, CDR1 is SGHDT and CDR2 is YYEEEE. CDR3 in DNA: TGTGCCAGCAGCTCCTCCGGGACTGCTGAAAAACTGTTTTTT. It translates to CASSSSGTAEKLFF.

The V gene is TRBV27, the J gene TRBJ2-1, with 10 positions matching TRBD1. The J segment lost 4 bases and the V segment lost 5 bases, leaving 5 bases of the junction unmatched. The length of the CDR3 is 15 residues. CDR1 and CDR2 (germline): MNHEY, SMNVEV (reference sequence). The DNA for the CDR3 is TGTGCCAGCAGTATCCGACAGGGGGCTTACAATGAGCAGTTCTTC. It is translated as CASSIRQGAYNEQFF.

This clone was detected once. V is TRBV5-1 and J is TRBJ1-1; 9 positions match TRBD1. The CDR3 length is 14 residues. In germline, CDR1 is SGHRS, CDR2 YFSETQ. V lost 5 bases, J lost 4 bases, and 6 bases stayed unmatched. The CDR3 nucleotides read TGCGCCAGCAGTTCTGCGACAGGGGGCACTGAAGCTTTCTTT. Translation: CASSSATGGTEAFF.

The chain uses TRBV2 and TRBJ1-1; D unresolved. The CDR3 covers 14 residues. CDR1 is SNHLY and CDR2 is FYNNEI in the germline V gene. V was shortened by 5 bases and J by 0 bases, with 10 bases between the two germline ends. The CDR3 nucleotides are TGTGCCAGCAGTTGGGCCGCGATGAACACTGAAGCTTTCTTT. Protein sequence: CASSWAAMNTEAFF.

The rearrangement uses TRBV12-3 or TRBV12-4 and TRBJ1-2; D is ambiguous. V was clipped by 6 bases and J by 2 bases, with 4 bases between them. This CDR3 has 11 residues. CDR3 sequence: CASSLNYGYTF. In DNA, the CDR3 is TGTGCCAGCAGCCTAAACTATGGCTACACCTTC.